This is a list of T cell receptor beta chains from one sample in a study of cytomegalovirus exposure and HLA in healthy donors. The method was immunoSEQ multiplex PCR; TCRdb's version includes in-frame clones alone and lacks a portion of them. The repertoire includes fewer than 250,000 clones, over 60% of them detected once, and 2% to 2.5% sits in the top ten. The source material was PBMCs. These receptors came from a woman in her 30s in good health and CMV-seropositive. Each CDR3 is given with its conserved first and last residue. A D gene is named only where the DNA matches it firmly. Not all rows give a size; the values are once, few, many and, for expanded clones, a class.

>TRBV28|NA|TRBJ1-4|NA
TGTGCCAGCAGTCCTGGAGCAACTAATGAAAAACTGTTTTTT
CASSPGATNEKLFF
>TRBV6-5|TRBD1|TRBJ2-7|NA
TGTGCCAGCAGTTACTCAAAGGGGGCACGGGAGCAGTACTTC
CASSYSKGAREQYF
>TRBV29-1|NA|TRBJ1-2|NA
TGCAGCGTCCCATGGGGGGGGGACTATGGCTACACCTTC
CSVPWGGDYGYTF
>TRBV29-1|TRBD2|TRBJ2-1|NA
TGCAGCGTTGAAGTGTTTAGCGGGTCCCACTACAATGAGCAGTTCTTC
CSVEVFSGSHYNEQFF
>TRBV30|NA|TRBJ2-1|NA
TGTGCCTGGAGGGAGGGAGGCAGTGGGGCGGGGCAGTTCTTC
CAWREGGSGAGQFF
>TRBV29-1|TRBD2|TRBJ2-7|NA
TGCAGCGTCGGAGGGCGGGAGTATACCCACGAGCAGTACTTC
CSVGGREYTHEQYF
>TRBV2|NA|TRBJ1-1|NA
TGTGCCAGCAGTGAAGCGTTGAGTGGTGACACTGAAGCTTTCTTT
CASSEALSGDTEAFF
>TRBV10-3|NA|TRBJ1-4|few
TGTGCCATCAGTGAGTCCTTGACAGCAACTAATGAAAAACTGTTTTTT
CAISESLTATNEKLFF
>TRBV7-6|TRBD1|TRBJ2-7|once
TGTGCCAGCAGCTGGGGACAGGGTACGGACGAGCAGTACTTC
CASSWGQGTDEQYF
>TRBV27|NA|TRBJ1-5|NA
TGTGCCAGCAGTTTATGGTGGAGGAATCAGCCCCAGCATTTT
CASSLWWRNQPQHF
>TRBV19|NA|TRBJ1-2|NA
TGTGCCACCCACGGGAGGCATGGCTACACCTTC
CATHGRHGYTF
>TRBV7-8|NA|TRBJ1-2|NA
TGTGCCAGCAGCTTTAATGGTTTCACGGTTGGCTACACCTTC
CASSFNGFTVGYTF
>TRBV11-2|TRBD1|TRBJ1-1|NA
TGTGCCAGCAGGCCTGGGGACAGAGAAGCTTTCTTT
CASRPGDREAFF
>TRBV30|TRBD1|TRBJ1-6|NA
TGTGCCTGGAGTGAGGGGACAGGGCTGTATAATTCACCCCTCCACTTT
CAWSEGTGLYNSPLHF
>TRBV19|NA|TRBJ2-5|NA
TGTGCCAGTACATACAGGGTAGGGTGGCAAGAGACCCAGTACTTC
CASTYRVGWQETQYF
>TRBV5-8|NA|TRBJ1-6|NA
TGTGCCAGCAGCCTGGACAGAAATAATTCACCCCTCCACTTT
CASSLDRNNSPLHF
>TRBV7-8|NA|TRBJ2-3|once
TGTGCCAGCAGCTTAGGGTTCGAGGATACGCAGTATTTT
CASSLGFEDTQYF
>TRBV19|TRBD1|TRBJ2-1|NA
TGTGCCACCGGGACAGCCTCAACTCAGTTCTTC
CATGTASTQFF
>TRBV5-1|TRBD1|TRBJ1-4|NA
TGCGCCAGCAGCTCGGACAGGGCTGGCGAAAAACTGTTTTTT
CASSSDRAGEKLFF
>TRBV7-9|NA|TRBJ2-5|NA
TGTTCCAGCAGCTCTCACCGGGAGACCCAGTACTTC
CSSSSHRETQYF
>TRBV29-1|NA|TRBJ1-5|few
TGCAGCGCCAGCGACAGTTCTAGCAATCAGCCCCAGCATTTT
CSASDSSSNQPQHF
>TRBV2|TRBD2|TRBJ2-3|NA
TGTGCCAGCAGTAGATCTAGCGGGAGCAAAGATACGCAGTATTTT
CASSRSSGSKDTQYF
>TRBV27|NA|TRBJ1-1|NA
TGTGCCAGCAGCTCCCGGGAAAAGAACACTGAAGCTTTCTTT
CASSSREKNTEAFF
>TRBV30|TRBD2|TRBJ2-3|once
TGTGCCTGGGGGGGACTAGCGGAAAGCAAAACCACCCAACTCACAGATACGCAGTATTTT
CAWGGLAESKTTQLTDTQYF
>TRBV18|NA|TRBJ2-7|NA
TGTGCCAGCTCACCGCCTACTCGGGGTAGCTCCTACGAGCAGTACTTC
CASSPPTRGSSYEQYF
>TRBV4-3|TRBD2|TRBJ2-1|NA
TGCGCCAGCAGCCACACCCTCGGGGGGAACGACAATGAGCAGTTCTTC
CASSHTLGGNDNEQFF
>TRBV5-4|TRBD2|TRBJ2-7|NA
TGTGCCAGCAGCTTGGGGGCTCCGAATAGCGGGACTATCTACGAGCAGTACTTC
CASSLGAPNSGTIYEQYF
>TRBV28|NA|TRBJ1-2|NA
TGTGCCAGCCAGCGGGGAACTAGCTATGGCTACACCTTC
CASQRGTSYGYTF
>TRBV11-3|TRBD1|TRBJ2-4|NA
TGTGCCAGCAGCCCCGGACAGGGCCAAAACATTCAGTACTTC
CASSPGQGQNIQYF
>TRBV27|TRBD2|TRBJ2-5|once
TGTGCCAGCAGTCCGGGAACTAGCGCCCGTCGGTACTCCCAAGAGACCCAGTACTTC
CASSPGTSARRYSQETQYF
>TRBV13|NA|TRBJ1-1|once
TGTGCCAGCAGCCCAAATCTTGGCGAGGGCACTGAAGCTTTCTTT
CASSPNLGEGTEAFF
>TRBV5-1|NA|TRBJ2-3|NA
TGCGCCAGCAGCTCCACTAGGACGGCTAGCACAGATACGCAGTATTTT
CASSSTRTASTDTQYF
>TRBV28|TRBD2|TRBJ2-1|NA
TGTGCCAGCAGTTTAATAAGCGGGGGGCTCCATGAGCAGTTCTTC
CASSLISGGLHEQFF
>TRBV4-3|TRBD2|TRBJ2-3|NA
TGCGCCAGCAGCCAAGATGAAGCGGGAGGGATGATAGATACGCAGTATTTT
CASSQDEAGGMIDTQYF
>TRBV9|NA|TRBJ1-2|NA
TGTGCCAGCAGCCCAAGTACAGCTAACTATGGCTACACCTTC
CASSPSTANYGYTF
>TRBV27|NA|TRBJ2-7|once
TGTGCCAGCCGCTCGACAGGCACCGAGCAGTACTTC
CASRSTGTEQYF
>TRBV29-1|TRBD1|TRBJ1-1|NA
TGCAGCGTAGGGACAGGGGACAACCACTCCGGTACTGAAGCTTTCTTT
CSVGTGDNHSGTEAFF
>TRBV11-2|TRBD1|TRBJ2-3|few
TGTGCCAGCAGCCAAGGCCAGGGGGCAATCACAGATACGCAGTATTTT
CASSQGQGAITDTQYF
>TRBV4-2|NA|TRBJ1-2|once
TGTGCCAGCAGCCAAGTCGCGGGGGCCGATAAGACTAACTATGGCTACACCTTC
CASSQVAGADKTNYGYTF
>TRBV6-5|NA|TRBJ1-2|NA
TGTGCCAGCAGCTCTCTTTTGGGCTACACCTTC
CASSSLLGYTF
>TRBV6-5|NA|TRBJ2-2|NA
TGTGCCAGCAGCCTATCGACAGGCCGGACCGGGGAGCTGTTTTTT
CASSLSTGRTGELFF
>TRBV29-1|TRBD2|TRBJ2-3|NA
TGCAGCGTTCATCTAGCGGGGGTCACAGATACGCAGTATTTT
CSVHLAGVTDTQYF